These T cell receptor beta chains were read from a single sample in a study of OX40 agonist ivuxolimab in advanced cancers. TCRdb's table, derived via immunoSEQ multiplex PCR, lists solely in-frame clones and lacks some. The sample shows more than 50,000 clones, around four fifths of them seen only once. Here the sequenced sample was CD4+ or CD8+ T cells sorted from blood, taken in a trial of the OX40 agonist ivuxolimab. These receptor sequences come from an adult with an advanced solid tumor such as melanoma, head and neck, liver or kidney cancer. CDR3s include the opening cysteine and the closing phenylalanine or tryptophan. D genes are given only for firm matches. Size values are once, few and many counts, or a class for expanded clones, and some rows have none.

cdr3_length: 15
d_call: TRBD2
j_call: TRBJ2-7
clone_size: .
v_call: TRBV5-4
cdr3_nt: TGTGCCAGCAGCCTGCTGGGCGGGAGTCCCGACGAGCAGTACTTC
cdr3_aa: CASSLLGGSPDEQYF

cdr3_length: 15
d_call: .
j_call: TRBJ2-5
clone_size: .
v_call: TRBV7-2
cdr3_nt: TGTGCCAGCAGCTTAGGAATCCAAGAGGGAGAGACCCAGTACTTC
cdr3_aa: CASSLGIQEGETQYF

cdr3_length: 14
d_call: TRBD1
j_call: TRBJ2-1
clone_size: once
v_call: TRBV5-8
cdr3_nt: TGTGCCAGCAGCATGACAGGGGCCTACAATGAGCAGTTCTTC
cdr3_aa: CASSMTGAYNEQFF

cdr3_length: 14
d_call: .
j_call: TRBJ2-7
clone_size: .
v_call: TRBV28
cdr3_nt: TGTGCCAGCAGTTTATTGGCAGGGGCACACGAGCAGTACTTC
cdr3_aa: CASSLLAGAHEQYF

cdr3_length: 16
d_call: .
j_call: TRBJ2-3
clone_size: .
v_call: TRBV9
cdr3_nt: TGTGCCAGCAGCCTAGGGGGGAGGGATTTCACAGATACGCAGTATTTT
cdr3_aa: CASSLGGRDFTDTQYF

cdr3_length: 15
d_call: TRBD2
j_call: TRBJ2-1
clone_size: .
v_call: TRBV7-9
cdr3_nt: TGTGCCAGCAGCTTCCTAGCGGGAGGCCACAATGAGCAGTTCTTC
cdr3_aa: CASSFLAGGHNEQFF

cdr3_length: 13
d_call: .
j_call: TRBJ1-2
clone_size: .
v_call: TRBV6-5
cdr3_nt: TGTGCCAGCAGTTACTCGAGGGGAGGAATCTCCACCTTC
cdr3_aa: CASSYSRGGISTF

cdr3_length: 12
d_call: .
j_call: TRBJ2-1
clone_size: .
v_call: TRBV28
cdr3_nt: TGTGCCAGCAGTTCGACAGTGAGTGAGCAGTTCTTC
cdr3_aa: CASSSTVSEQFF

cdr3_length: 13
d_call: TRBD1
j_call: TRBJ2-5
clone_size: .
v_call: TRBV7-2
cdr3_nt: TGTGCCAGCAGCGCGACAGGGCAAGAGACCCAGTACTTC
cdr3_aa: CASSATGQETQYF

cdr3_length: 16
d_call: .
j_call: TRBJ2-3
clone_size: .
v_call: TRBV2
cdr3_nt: TGTGCCAGCAGTGATAGTTTTGGGTTTAGCACAGATACGCAGTATTTT
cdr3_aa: CASSDSFGFSTDTQYF

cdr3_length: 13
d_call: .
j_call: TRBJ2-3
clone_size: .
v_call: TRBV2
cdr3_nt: TGTGCCAGCATAACCAAGAGCACAGATACGCAGTATTTT
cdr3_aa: CASITKSTDTQYF

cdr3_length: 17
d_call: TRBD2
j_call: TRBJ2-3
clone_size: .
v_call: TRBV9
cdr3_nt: TGTGCCAGCAGCGTAGGGGCAGGCGGGAGGGCCGATGGTACGCAGTATTTT
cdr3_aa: CASSVGAGGRADGTQYF

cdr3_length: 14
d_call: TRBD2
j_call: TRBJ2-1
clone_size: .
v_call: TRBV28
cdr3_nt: TGTGCCAGCAGTTTTCCCAGCGGGAGCAATGAGCAGTTCTTC
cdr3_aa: CASSFPSGSNEQFF

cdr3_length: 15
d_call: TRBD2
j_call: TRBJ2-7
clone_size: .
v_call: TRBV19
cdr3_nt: TGTGCCAGTAGTATCGGACTAGCAAATATCTACGAGCAGTACTTC
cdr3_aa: CASSIGLANIYEQYF

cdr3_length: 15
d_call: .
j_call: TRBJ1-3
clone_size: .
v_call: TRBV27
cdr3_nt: TGTGCCAGCAGTTTAACGGCGAGCTCTGGAAACACCATATATTTT
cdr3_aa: CASSLTASSGNTIYF

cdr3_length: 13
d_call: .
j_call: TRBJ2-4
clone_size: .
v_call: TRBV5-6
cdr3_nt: TGTGCCAGCAGCTTGGGAGCGGTAAACATTCAGTACTTC
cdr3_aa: CASSLGAVNIQYF

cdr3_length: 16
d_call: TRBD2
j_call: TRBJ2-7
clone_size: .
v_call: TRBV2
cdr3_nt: TGTGCCAGCAGTGAGGCAGGGGGGACTAGCCACTACGAGCAGTACTTC
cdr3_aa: CASSEAGGTSHYEQYF

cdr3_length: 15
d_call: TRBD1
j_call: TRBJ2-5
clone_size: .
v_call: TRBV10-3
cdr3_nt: TGTGCCATCAGTATTTTGACAGGGGGCTTCGAGACCCAGTACTTC
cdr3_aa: CAISILTGGFETQYF

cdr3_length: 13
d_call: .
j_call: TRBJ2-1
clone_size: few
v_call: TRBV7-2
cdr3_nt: TGTGCCAGCAGCTTATCCGCCTACAATGAGCAGTTCTTC
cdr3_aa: CASSLSAYNEQFF

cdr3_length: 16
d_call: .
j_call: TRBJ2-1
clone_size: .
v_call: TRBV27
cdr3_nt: TGTGCCAGCAGTTCCTCAGACACCCCCACCCGGACTGAGCAGTTCTTC
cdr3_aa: CASSSSDTPTRTEQFF

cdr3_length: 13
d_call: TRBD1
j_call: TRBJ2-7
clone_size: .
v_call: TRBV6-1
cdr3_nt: TGTGCCAGCCGGGGACAGGGGGACTACGAGCAGTACTTC
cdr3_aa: CASRGQGDYEQYF

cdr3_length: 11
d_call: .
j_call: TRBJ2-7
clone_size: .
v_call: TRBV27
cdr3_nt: TGTGCCAGCAGTTTAACATACGAGCAGTACTTC
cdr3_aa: CASSLTYEQYF

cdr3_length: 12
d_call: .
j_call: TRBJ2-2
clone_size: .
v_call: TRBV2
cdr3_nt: TGTGCCAGCAGTGAAGGGGGACAGGAGCTGTTTTTT
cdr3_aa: CASSEGGQELFF

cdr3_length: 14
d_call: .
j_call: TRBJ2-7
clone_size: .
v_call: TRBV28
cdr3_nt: TGTGCCAGCAGTTTATCCGGGACGTTCTACGAGCAGTACTTC
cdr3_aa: CASSLSGTFYEQYF

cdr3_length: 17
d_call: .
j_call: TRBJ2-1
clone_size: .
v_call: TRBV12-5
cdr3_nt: TGTGCTAGTGGTTGGGCCCGTGGGACATCGGGCGGTAATGAGCAGTTCTTC
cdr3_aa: CASGWARGTSGGNEQFF